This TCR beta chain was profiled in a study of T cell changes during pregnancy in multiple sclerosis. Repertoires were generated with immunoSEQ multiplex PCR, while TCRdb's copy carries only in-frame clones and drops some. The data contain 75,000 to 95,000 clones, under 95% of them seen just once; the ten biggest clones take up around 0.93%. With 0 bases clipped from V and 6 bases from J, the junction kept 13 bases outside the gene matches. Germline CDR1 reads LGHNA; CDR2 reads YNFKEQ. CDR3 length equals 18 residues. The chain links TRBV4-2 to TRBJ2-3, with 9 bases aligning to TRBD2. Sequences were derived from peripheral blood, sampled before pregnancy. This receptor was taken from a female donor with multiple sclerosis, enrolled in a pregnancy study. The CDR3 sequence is CASSQDTLAGSFGDTQYF. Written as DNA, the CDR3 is TGTGCCAGCAGCCAAGATACGCTAGCGGGGAGCTTCGGCGATACGCAGTATTTT.